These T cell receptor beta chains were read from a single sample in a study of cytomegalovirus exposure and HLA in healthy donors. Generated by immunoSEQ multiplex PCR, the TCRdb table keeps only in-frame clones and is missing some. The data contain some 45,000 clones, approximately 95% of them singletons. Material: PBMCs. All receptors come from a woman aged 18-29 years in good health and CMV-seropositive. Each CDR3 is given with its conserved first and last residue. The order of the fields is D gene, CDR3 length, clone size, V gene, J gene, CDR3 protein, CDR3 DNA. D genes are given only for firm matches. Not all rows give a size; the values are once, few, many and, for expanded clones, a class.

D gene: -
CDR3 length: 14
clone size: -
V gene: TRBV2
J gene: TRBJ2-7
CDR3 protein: CASSGDSGSYEQYF
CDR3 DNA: TGTGCCAGCAGTGGTGATAGCGGTTCCTACGAGCAGTACTTC

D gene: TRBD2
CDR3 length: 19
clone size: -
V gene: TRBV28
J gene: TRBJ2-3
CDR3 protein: CASSLKPGLAGQPTDTQYF
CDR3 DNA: TGTGCCAGCAGTCTAAAACCGGGACTAGCGGGCCAACCCACAGATACGCAGTATTTT

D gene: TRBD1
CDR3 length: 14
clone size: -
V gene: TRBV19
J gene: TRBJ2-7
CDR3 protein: CASNPGQGAYEQYF
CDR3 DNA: TGTGCCAGTAACCCGGGACAGGGGGCCTACGAGCAGTACTTC

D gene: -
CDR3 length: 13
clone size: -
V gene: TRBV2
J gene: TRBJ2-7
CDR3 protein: CASSFQGNYEQYF
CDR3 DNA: TGTGCCAGCAGTTTCCAGGGTAATTACGAGCAGTACTTC

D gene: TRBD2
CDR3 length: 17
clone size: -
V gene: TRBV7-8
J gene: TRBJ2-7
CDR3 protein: CASSPSAGGGSSYEQYF
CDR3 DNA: TGTGCCAGCAGCCCCTCCGCTGGCGGGGGAAGCTCCTACGAGCAGTACTTC

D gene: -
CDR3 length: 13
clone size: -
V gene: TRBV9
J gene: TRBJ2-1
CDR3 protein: CASSSRTKNEQFF
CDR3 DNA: TGTGCCAGCAGCTCCCGGACTAAAAATGAGCAGTTCTTC

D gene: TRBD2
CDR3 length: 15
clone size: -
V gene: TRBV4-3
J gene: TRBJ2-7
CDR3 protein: CASSQPGLAVHEQYF
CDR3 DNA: TGCGCCAGCAGCCAACCGGGACTAGCAGTCCACGAGCAGTACTTC

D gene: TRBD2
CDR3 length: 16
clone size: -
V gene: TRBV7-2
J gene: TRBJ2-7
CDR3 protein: CASSPRLAGVPYEQYF
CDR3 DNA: TGTGCCAGCAGCCCAAGACTAGCGGGAGTTCCCTACGAGCAGTACTTC

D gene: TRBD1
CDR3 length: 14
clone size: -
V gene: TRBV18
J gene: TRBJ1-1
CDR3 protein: CASSLGQENTEAFF
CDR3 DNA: TGTGCCAGCTCCCTAGGACAGGAGAACACTGAAGCTTTCTTT

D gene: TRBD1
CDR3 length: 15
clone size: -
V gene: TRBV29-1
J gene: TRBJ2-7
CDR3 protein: CSVARTGGFSYEQYF
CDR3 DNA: TGCAGCGTTGCCCGGACAGGGGGCTTTTCGTACGAGCAGTACTTC

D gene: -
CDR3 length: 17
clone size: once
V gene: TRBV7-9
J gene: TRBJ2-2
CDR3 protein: CASSLADFLSGSGELFF
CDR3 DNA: TGTGCCAGCAGCTTAGCCGACTTCCTATCGGGTTCCGGGGAGCTGTTTTTT

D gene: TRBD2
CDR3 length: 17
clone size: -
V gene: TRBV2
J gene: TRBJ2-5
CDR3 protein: CASSEAWTSGSQETQYF
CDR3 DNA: TGTGCCAGCAGTGAAGCTTGGACTAGCGGGAGTCAGGAGACCCAGTACTTC

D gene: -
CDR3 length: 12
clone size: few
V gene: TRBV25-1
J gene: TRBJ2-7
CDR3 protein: CASSEDTYEQYF
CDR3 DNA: TGTGCCAGCAGTGAGGACACCTACGAGCAGTACTTC

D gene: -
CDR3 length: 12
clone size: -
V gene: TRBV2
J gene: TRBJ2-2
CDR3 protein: CASSDSTGELFF
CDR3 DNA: TGTGCCAGCAGTGATTCGACCGGGGAGCTGTTTTTT

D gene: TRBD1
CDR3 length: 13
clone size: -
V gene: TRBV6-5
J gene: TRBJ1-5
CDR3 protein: CASSDRVNQPQHF
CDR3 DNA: TGTGCCAGCAGCGACAGGGTAAATCAGCCCCAGCATTTT

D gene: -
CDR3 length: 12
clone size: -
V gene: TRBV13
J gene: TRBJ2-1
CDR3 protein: CASSLSGNEQFF
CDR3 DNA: TGTGCCAGCAGCTTAAGCGGCAATGAGCAGTTCTTC

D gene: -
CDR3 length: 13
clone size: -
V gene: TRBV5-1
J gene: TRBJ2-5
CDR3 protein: CASRPSEKETQYF
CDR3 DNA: TGCGCCAGCAGACCTAGCGAGAAAGAGACCCAGTACTTC

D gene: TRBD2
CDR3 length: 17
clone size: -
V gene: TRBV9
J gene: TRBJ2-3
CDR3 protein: CASSVITPSGSFDTQYF
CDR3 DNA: TGTGCCAGCAGCGTAATTACCCCTAGCGGGAGTTTTGATACGCAGTATTTT

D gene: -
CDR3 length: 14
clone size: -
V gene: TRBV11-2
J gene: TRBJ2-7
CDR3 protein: CASSFIGASYEQYF
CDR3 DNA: TGTGCCAGCAGCTTTATAGGAGCCTCCTACGAGCAGTACTTC

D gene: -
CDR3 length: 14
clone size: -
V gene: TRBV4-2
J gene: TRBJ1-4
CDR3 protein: CASSQFRGEEKLFF
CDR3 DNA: TGTGCCAGCAGCCAATTCAGGGGAGAGGAAAAACTGTTTTTT